The next 9 T cell receptor beta chains were all read from a single sample in a study of T cells in women clearing cervical HPV infection. Measured with immunoSEQ multiplex PCR; TCRdb has only the in-frame clones, and not every one. Found here are tens of thousands of clones; the top ten clones hold 5% to 6.5%. The sequencing sample was made of blood buffy coat. All receptors come from a woman aged 18 to 75 with a cervical HPV16 infection that either progressed to CIN3+ or cleared (not recorded which).

Points on this clone: The read ends 3 residues shy of where the CDR3 ends; the end is completed using the germline J gene. This chain uses TRBV19 with TRBJ1-5, with 7 bases lining up with TRBD1. This CDR3 region has 17 residues. CDR1 is LNHDA, CDR2 SQIVND, per germline (reference sequence). V gave up 10 bases and J gave up 0 bases; unmatched junction bases: 15. The CDR3: CATRGRDSLYSNQPQHF. Incomplete CDR3 DNA: TGTGCCACTCGGGGAAGGGACAGTCTATATAGCAATCAGCCC.

For this clone: The read gets to within 3 residues of the CDR3 end, and the germline J gene fills in the rest. The J gene is TRBJ2-5, the V gene TRBV7-9; D is undetermined. CDR3 length: 13 amino acids. Germline lookup yields CDR1 SEHNR and CDR2 FQNEAQ (reference sequence). Trimming removed 1 base from V and 3 bases from J, with 6 bases in between. Partial CDR3 DNA: TGTGCCAGCAGCTTAGGACTGGAAGAGACC. Protein sequence: CASSLGLEET. The whole CDR3 protein reads CASSLGLEETQYF.

Comment on this clone: The sequenced fragment ends 3 residues before the CDR3 boundary, so the rest is inferred from the germline J gene. The chain is built from TRBV14 and TRBJ1-5, with 7 bases matching TRBD1. The germline gives CDR1 SGHDN, CDR2 FVKESK. CDR3 length: 17 residues. V trimming: 3 bases; J trimming: 4 bases; junction bases outside the gene matches: 12. The part of the CDR3 DNA that was read is TGTGCCAGCAGCCAGAGAACAGGGACAGCAAGAAATCAGCCC. The encoded protein is CASSQRTGTARNQP. The whole CDR3 reads CASSQRTGTARNQPQHF.

Worth noting for this clone: Sequencing ends 3 residues short of the CDR3 end; the germline J gene provides the rest. The genes are TRBV14 and TRBJ2-2; 7 bases are a match to TRBD1. This CDR3 has 17 residues. J was trimmed by 4 bases and V by 0 bases; bases with no gene match: 8. Germline V gene sequence: CDR1 SGHDN, CDR2 FVKESK. CDR3 DNA, as far as it was read: TGTGCCAGCAGCCAAGATGGGAACAGGGGACGCACCGGGGAG. This codes for CASSQDGNRGRTGE. The whole CDR3 is CASSQDGNRGRTGELFF.

On this clone itself: The CDR3 extends 3 residues past the end of the read, so its final part is completed from the germline J gene. The chain has TRBV30 and TRBJ1-5; 9 positions agree with TRBD1. There are 13 residues in the CDR3. Trimming cost V 3 bases and J 7 bases; bases outside gene matches: 4. From germline, CDR1 is GTSNPN and CDR2 SVGIG (reference sequence). The CDR3 region is CAWSGQGRQPQHF. The sequenced CDR3 bases are TGTGCCTGGAGCGGACAGGGGAGACAGCCC.

Comments on this clone: Read coverage stops 3 residues before the CDR3 terminus; the germline J gene supplies the remainder. The chain couples TRBV10-3 to TRBJ1-2, with a weak D call TRBD1 (6 bases). Germline CDR1 ENHRY, CDR2 SYGVKD. This CDR3 has 14 residues. The CDR3 reads CAISESTAGVGYTF. Incomplete CDR3 DNA: TGTGCCATCAGTGAGTCGACCGCAGGGGTCGGC.

A word on this clone: The read terminates 3 residues before the CDR3 end, so the remaining end is supplied by the germline J gene. The chain links TRBV28 to TRBJ2-2; D not resolved. V gave up 4 bases and J gave up 3 bases, with 6 bases separating them. CDR3 length: 13 residues. Germline V gives CDR1 MDHEN, CDR2 SYDVKM. This CDR3 is CASSYSDTGELFF. The part of the CDR3 DNA that was read is TGTGCCAGCAGTTACTCGGACACCGGGGAG.

As regards this clone: The observed sequence ends 3 residues before the CDR3 terminus, with the missing tail filled in from the germline J gene. This rearrangement joins TRBV6-4 to TRBJ2-1, with a weak D call TRBD1 (5 bases). Trimming took 0 bases from V and 6 from J, leaving 12 bases between them. The CDR3 sequence is 15 residues long. Per germline, CDR1 MRHNA and CDR2 SNTAGT. The covered CDR3 bases are TGTGCCAGCAGTGACTCCGACAGCCTATCCAATGAG. This translates into CASSDSDSLSNE. The entire CDR3 protein reads CASSDSDSLSNEQFF.

On this clone: The CDR3 end is not reached by the read, which stops 3 residues before it; the germline J gene fills it in. The chain recombines TRBV18 with TRBJ2-3; 8 nucleotides align to TRBD1. Germline V CDR1 and CDR2: KGHSH, LQKENI. The junction had 8 bases not matched to a gene; V was cut back by 6 bases and J by 6 bases. The CDR3 length is 14 residues. The sequenced part of the CDR3 DNA is TGTGCCAGCTCGGCAGGACAGGGTCCCGATACG. Its protein is CASSAGQGPDT. In full, the CDR3 reads CASSAGQGPDTQYF.